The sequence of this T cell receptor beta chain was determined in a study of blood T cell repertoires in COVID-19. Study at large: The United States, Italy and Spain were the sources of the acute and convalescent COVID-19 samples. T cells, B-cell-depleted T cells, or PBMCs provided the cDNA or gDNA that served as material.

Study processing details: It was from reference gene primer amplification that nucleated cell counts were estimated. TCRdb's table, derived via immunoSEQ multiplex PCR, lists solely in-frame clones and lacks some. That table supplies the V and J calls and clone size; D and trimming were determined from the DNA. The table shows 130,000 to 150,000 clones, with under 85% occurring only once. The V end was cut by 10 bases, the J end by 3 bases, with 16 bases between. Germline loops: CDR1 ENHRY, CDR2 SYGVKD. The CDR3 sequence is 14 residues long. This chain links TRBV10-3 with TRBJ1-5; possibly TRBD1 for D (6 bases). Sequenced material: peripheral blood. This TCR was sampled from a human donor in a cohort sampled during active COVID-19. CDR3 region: CATKGGEDNQPQHF. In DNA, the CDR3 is TGTGCCACCAAGGGGGGGGAGGACAATCAGCCCCAGCATTTT.